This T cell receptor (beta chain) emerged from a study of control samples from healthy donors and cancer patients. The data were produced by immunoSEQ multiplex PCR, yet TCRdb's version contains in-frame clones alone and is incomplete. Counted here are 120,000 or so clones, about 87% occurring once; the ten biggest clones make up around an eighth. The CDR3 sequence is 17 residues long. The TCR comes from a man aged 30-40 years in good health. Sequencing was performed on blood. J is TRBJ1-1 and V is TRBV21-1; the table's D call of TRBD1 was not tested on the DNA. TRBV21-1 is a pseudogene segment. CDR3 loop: CASSKELPGQDHTEAFF. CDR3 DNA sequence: TGTGCCAGCAGCAAAGAGTTGCCGGGACAGGACCACACTGAAGCTTTCTTT.